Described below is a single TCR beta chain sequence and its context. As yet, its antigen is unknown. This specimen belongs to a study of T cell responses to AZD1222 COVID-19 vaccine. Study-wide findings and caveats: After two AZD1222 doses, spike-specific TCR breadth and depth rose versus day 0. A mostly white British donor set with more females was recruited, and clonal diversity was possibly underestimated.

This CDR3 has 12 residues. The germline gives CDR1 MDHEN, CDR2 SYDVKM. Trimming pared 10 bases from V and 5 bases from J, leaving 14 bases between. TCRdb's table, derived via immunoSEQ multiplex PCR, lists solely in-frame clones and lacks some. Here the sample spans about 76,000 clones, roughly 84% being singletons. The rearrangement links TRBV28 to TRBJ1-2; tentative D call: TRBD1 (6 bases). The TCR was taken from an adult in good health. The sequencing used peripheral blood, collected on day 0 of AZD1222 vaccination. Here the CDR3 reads CATLPRGYGYTF. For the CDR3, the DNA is TGTGCCACCCTCCCTAGGGGGTATGGCTACACCTTC.